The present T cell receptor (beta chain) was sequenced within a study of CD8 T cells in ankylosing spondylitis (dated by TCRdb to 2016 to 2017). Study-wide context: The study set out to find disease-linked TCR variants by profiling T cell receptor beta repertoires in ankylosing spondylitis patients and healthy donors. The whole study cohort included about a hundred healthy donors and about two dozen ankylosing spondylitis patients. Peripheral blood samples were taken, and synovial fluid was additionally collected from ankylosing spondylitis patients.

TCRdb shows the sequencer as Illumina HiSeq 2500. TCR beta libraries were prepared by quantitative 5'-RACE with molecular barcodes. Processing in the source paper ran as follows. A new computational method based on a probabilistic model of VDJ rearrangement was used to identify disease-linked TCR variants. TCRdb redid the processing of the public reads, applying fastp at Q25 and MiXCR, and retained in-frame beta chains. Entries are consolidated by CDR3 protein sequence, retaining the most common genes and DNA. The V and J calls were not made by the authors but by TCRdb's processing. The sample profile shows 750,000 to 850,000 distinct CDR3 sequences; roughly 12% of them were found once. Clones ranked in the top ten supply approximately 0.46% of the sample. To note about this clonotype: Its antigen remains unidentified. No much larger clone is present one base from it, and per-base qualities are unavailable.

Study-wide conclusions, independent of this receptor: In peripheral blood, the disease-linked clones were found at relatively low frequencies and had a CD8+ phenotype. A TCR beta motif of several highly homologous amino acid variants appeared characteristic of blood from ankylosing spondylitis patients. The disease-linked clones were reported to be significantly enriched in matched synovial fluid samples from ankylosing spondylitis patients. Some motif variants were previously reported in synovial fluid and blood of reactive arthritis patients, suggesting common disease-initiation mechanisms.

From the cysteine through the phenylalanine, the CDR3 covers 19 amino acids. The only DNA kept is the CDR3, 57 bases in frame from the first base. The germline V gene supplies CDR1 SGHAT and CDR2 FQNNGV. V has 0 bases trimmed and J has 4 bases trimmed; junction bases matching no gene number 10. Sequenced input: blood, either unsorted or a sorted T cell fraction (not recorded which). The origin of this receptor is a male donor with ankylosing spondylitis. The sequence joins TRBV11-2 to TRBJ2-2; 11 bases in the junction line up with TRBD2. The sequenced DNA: TGTGCCAGCAGCTTAGAAGGTAGCGGGAGGGCCTGGAGCACCGGGGAGCTGTTTTTT. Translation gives CASSLEGSGRAWSTGELFF.